The sequence of this T cell receptor beta chain was determined in a study of T-cell reconstitution after alpha-beta-depleted transplantation in children. TCRbeta library preparation incorporated unique molecular identifiers. TCRdb reanalysed the PCR reads using MiXCR and keeps one entry per CDR3 protein. The data hold about 220,000 distinct CDR3 sequences, with over 15% observed a single time. The study's findings and limits: A year had passed since transplant, and T-cell counts and diversity by then came mostly from newly produced T cells. The origin of high day-60 TCRbeta diversity in some patients lay in surviving recipient T cells and thymic progenitors.

Note on this clonotype: The antigen is unknown.

This specimen was PBMCs, mostly from graft donor cells, taken 360 days after TCRalphabeta/CD19-depleted stem cell transplant. The sequence came from a male patient between 2 and 10 years old who had a stem cell transplant for acute lymphoblastic leukemia, so the T cells may come from the graft donor.

As DNA, the CDR3 is TGTGCCAACAATCATCCCGGAGGCCGGGGGAAAGGCTACACCTTC. This codes for CANNHPGGRGKGYTF. The chain is built from TRBV6-1 and TRBJ1-2; the D gene is possibly TRBD1 (5 bases). The CDR3 extends over 15 amino acids. V lost 10 bases and J 8 bases, leaving 26 bases between the germline ends. Germline V CDR1 and CDR2: MNHNS, SASEGT.